The clone carrying this TCR beta chain was detected many times. This specimen belongs to a study of regulatory T cells in long-lasting Graves disease. Germline V lookup: CDR1 MDHEN, CDR2 SYDVKM. This CDR3 is 13 amino acids long. Trimming removed 9 bases from V and 0 bases from J, with 11 bases in between. This sample's time point: newly diagnosed GD, antithyroid drugs for less than 3 months. PBMC RNA served as the TCR library source. Building of the TCR beta libraries involved iRepertoire HTBI primers and Arm-PCR of CDR3 regions. TCRdb itself ran the multiplex PCR reads through MiXCR, one entry per CDR3 protein. The data show 500,000 or so distinct CDR3 sequences, 12% to 15% seen once. This sample was shared with a second study, whose subject was T cells in Graves' hyperthyroidism and ophthalmopathy. That paper states: Not enrolled were patients with uncontrolled infection, other autoimmune disease, pregnancy or lactation. The HTBI primer set drove a first-round RT-PCR of the TCR CDR3. Most thyroid clonotypes expanded above 0.001 were also detected in blood.

This TCR came from a woman aged 50 to 60 with Graves disease. The rearrangement links TRBV28 to TRBJ1-1; D is uncertain. Sequencing was performed on peripheral blood mononuclear cells (PBMCs), taken at new diagnosis, from a patient treated with antithyroid drugs. CDR3 nucleotides: TGTGCCAGTCTCAGTTACATGAACACTGAAGCTTTCTTT. This encodes CASLSYMNTEAFF.